The subject of this entry is one TCR beta chain. Some clones are missing from TCRdb's copy, which holds only in-frame ones; the method was immunoSEQ multiplex PCR. The sample lists approximately 17,000 clones, roughly nine tenths occurring once. The data are from a study of blood T cell repertoires in COVID-19. The source is a human donor in a cohort sampled during active COVID-19. The sample taken for sequencing was peripheral blood.

In DNA, the CDR3 is TGTGCCACTCGGGACAGGGGGGACACTGAAGCTTTCTTT. It encodes CATRDRGDTEAFF. The chain joins TRBV6-6 to TRBJ1-1; 11 bases are shared with TRBD1. The CDR3 is 13 amino acids. CDR1 and CDR2 from the germline V gene are MNHNY and SVGAGI (reference sequence). The V segment lost 10 bases and the J segment 3 bases; nucleotides outside the gene matches: 4.